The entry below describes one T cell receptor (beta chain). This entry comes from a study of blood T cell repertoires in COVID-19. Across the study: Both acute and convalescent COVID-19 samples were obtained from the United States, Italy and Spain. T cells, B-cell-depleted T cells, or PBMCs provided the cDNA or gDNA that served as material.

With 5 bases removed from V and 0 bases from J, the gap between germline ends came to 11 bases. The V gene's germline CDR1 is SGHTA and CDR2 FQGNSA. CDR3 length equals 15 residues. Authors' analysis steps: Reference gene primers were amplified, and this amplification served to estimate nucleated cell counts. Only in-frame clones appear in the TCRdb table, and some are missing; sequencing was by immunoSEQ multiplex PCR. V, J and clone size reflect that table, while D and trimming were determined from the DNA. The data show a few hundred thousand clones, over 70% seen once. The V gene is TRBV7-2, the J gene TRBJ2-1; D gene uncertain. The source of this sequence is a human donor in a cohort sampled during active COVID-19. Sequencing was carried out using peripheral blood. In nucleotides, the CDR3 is TGTGCCAGCAGCCGTCAAGCGAGCTCCTACAATGAGCAGTTCTTC. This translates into CASSRQASSYNEQFF.